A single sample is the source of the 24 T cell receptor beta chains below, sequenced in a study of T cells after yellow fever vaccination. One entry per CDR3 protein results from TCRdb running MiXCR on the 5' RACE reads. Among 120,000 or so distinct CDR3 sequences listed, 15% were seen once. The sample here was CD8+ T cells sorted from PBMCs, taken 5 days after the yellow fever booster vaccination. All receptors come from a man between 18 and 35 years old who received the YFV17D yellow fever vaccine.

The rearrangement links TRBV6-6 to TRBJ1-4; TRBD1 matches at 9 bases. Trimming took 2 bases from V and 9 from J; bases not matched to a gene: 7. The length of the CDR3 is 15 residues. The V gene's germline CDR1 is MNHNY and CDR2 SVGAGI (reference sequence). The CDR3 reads CASSYPDRGGQKLFF. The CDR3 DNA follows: TGTGCCAGCAGTTACCCAGACAGGGGGGGCCAAAAACTGTTTTTT.

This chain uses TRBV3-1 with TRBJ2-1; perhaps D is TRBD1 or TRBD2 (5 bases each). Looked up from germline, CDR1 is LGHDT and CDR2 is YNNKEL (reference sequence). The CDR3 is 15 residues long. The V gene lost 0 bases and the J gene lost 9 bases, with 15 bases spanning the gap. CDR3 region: CASSQESGRVGEQFF. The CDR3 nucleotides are TGTGCCAGCAGCCAAGAATCGGGGCGTGTTGGTGAGCAGTTCTTC.

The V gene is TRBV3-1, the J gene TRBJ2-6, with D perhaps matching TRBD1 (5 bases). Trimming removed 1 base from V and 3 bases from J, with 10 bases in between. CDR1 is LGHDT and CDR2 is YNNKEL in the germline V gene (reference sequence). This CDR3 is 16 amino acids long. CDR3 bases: TGTGCCAGCAGCCAAGTGGGGCGTCTTGGGGCCAACGTCCTGACTTTC. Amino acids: CASSQVGRLGANVLTF. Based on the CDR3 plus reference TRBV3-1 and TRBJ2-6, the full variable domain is DTAVSQTPKYLVTQMGNDKSIKCEQNLGHDTMYWYKQDSKKFLKIMFSYNNKELIINETVPNRFSPKSPDKAHLNLHINSLELGDSAVYFCASSQVGRLGANVLTFGAGSRLTVL.

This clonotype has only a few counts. CDR3 DNA sequence: TGTGCCAGCTCAGGTAACTACGAGCAGTACGTC. It specifies CASSGNYEQYV. The chain combines TRBV18 with TRBJ2-7, with D unclear. The CDR3 contains 11 residues. In germline, CDR1 is KGHSH, CDR2 LQKENI. V lost 5 bases and J lost 3, with 5 bases in between.

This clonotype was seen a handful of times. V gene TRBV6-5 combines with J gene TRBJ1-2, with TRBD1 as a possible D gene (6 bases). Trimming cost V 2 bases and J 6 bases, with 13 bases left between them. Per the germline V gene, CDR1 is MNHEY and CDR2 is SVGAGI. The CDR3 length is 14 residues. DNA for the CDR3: TGTGCCAGCAGTTACACAGGGAAATCAAATGGCTACACCTTC. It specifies CASSYTGKSNGYTF.

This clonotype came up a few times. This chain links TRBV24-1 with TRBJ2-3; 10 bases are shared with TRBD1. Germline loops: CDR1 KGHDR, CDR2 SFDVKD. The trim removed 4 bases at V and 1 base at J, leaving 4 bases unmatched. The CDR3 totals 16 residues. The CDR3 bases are TGTGCCACCAGTGACCGGACAGGGGGAGGCACAGATACGCAGTATTTT. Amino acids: CATSDRTGGGTDTQYF.

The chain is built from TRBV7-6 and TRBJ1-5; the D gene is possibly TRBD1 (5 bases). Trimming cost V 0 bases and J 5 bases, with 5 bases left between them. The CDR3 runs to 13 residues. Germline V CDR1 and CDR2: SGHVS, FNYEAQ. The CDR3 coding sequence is TGTGCCAGCAGCTTAGCACAGGATCAGCCCCAGCATTTT. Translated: CASSLAQDQPQHF.

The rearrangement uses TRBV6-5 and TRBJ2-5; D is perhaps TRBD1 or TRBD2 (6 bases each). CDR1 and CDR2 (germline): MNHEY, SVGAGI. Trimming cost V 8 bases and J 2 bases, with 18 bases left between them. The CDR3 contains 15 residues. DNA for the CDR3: TGTGCCAGCGGCTGGCCGGGGGCGCGGCAAGAGACCCAGTACTTC. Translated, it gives CASGWPGARQETQYF.

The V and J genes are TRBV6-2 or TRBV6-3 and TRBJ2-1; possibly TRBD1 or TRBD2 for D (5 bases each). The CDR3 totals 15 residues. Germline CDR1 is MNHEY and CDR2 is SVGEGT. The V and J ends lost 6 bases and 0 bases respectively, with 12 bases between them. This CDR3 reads CASRGDGSSYNEQFF. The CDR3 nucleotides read TGTGCCAGCAGAGGGGACGGCAGCTCCTACAATGAGCAGTTCTTC.

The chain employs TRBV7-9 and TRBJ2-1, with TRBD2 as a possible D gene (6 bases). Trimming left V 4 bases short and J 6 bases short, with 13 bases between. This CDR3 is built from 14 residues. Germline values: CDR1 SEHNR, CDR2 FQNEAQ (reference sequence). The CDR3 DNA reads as TGTGCCAGCAGCTCGAGACTAGAAACCAATGAGCAGTTCTTC. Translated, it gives CASSSRLETNEQFF.

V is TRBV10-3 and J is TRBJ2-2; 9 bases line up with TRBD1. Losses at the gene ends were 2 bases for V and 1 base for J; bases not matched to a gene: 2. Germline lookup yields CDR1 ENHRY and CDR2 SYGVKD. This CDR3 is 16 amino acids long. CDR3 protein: CAISETDRGNTGELFF. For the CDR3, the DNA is TGTGCCATCAGTGAGACGGACAGGGGGAACACCGGGGAGCTGTTTTTT.

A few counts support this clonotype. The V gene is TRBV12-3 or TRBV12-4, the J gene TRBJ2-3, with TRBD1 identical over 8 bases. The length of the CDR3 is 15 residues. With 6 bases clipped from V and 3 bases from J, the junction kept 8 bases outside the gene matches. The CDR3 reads CASSLVYRGTDTQYF. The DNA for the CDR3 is TGTGCCAGCAGCCTTGTCTACAGGGGGACAGATACGCAGTATTTT.

DNA of the CDR3: TGCAGTGCTAGAGAACCGAGACAGGGGATTTACGAGCAGTACTTC. Amino acid sequence: CSAREPRQGIYEQYF. This rearrangement joins TRBV20-1 to TRBJ2-7, with 8 bases identical to TRBD1. CDR1 DFQATT and CDR2 SNEGSKA come from the germline V gene (reference sequence). The CDR3 is made up of 15 amino acids. J was trimmed by 4 bases and V by 0 bases; bases with no gene match: 8.

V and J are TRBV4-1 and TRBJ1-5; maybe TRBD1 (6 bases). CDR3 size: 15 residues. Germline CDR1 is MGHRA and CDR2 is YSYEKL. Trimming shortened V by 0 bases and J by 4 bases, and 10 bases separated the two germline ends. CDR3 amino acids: CASSQEGGANQPQHF. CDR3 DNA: TGCGCCAGCAGCCAAGAAGGGGGTGCTAATCAGCCCCAGCATTTT.

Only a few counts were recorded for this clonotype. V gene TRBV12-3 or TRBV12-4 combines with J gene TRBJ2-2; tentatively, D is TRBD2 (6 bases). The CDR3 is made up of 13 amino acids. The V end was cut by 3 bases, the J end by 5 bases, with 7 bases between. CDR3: CASSFGTTGELFF. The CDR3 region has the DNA TGTGCCAGCAGTTTCGGGACTACCGGGGAGCTGTTTTTT.

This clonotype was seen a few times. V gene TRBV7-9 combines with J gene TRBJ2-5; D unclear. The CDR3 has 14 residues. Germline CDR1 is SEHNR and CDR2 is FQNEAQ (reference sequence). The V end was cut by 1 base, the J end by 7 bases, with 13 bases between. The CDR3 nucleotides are TGTGCCAGCAGCTTAGTTGTGAATCCGGGGACCCAGTACTTC. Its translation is CASSLVVNPGTQYF. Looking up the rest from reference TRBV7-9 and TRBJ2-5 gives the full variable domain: DTGVSQNPRHKITKRGQNVTFRCDPISEHNRLYWYRQTLGQGPEFLTYFQNEAQLEKSRLLSDRFSAERPKGSFSTLEIQRTEQGDSAMYLCASSLVVNPGTQYFGPGTRLLVL.

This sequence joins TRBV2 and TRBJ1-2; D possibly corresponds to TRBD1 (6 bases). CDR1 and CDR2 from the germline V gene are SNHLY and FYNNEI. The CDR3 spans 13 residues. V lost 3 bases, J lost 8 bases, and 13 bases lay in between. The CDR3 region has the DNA TGTGCCAGCAGTGATCCCGGGACAATCGGCTACACCTTC. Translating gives CASSDPGTIGYTF.

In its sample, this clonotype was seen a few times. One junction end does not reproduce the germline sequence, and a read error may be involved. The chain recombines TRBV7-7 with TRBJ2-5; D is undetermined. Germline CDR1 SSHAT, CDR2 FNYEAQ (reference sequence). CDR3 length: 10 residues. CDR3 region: CASSLIQQYF. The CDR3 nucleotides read TGTGCTAGCAGCTTAATACAGCAGTACTTC.

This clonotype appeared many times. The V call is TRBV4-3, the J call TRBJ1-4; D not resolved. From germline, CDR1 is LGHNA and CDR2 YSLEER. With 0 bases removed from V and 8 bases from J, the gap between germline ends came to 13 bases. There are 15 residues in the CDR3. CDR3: CASSQDVGSGEKLFF. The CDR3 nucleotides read TGCGCCAGCAGCCAAGATGTCGGTTCGGGAGAAAAACTGTTTTTT.

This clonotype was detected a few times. The CDR3 protein is CASSPIGTGLYSNQPQHF. The DNA of the CDR3 is TGTGCCAGCTCACCCATCGGGACAGGGCTATATAGCAATCAGCCCCAGCATTTT. The chain carries TRBV18 and TRBJ1-5, with 9 bases fitting TRBD1. Germline CDR1 KGHSH, CDR2 LQKENI. V dropped 3 bases and J dropped 0; count of bases not matched to a gene: 9. This CDR3 comprises 18 residues.

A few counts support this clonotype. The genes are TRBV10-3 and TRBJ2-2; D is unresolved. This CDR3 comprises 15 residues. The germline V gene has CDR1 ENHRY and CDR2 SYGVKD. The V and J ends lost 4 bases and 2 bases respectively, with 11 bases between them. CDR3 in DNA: TGTGCCATCAGTGTTTCTTTATCAAACACCGGGGAGCTGTTTTTT. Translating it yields CAISVSLSNTGELFF.

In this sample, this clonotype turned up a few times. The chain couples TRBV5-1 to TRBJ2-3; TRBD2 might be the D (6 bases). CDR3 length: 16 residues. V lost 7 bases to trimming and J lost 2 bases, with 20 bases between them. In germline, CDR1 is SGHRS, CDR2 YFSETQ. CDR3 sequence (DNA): TGCGCCAGCTCCCAGTTAGGGGTAGCGGTCACAGATACGCAGTATTTT. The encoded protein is CASSQLGVAVTDTQYF.

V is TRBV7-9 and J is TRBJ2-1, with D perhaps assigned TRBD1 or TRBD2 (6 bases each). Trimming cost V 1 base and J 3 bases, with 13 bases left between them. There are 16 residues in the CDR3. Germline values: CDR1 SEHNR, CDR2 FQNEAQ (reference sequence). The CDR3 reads CASSLDPGARYNEQFF. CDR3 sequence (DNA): TGTGCCAGCAGCTTAGATCCGGGGGCTCGCTACAATGAGCAGTTCTTC.

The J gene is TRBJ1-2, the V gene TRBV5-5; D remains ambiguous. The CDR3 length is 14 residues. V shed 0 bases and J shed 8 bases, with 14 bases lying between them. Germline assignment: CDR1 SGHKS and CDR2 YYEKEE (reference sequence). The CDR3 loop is CASSLGLGQPGYTF. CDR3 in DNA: TGTGCCAGCAGCTTGGGGTTAGGGCAGCCCGGCTACACCTTC.